The source of this T cell receptor (beta chain) is a study of blood T cells in healthy people across ages (dated by TCRdb to between 2014 and 2017). Looking at the study overall: In model experiments, template switching captured about one uniquely barcoded TCR beta cDNA molecule for every two T cells. Using deep sequencing normalized with unique cDNA molecular identifiers, the study measured how TCR beta repertoire diversity changes with age. The donors were split into four age groups: young (average about 15 years), middle-aged (about 40), aged (approximately 60) and long-lived (approximately 89). Donors of different ages were randomly distributed across sequencing lanes to avoid experimental bias. The study analyzed two additional independent replicas of 1 million unique cDNA reads from the same blood draw for two donors, one aged 18 to 30 and one aged 80 or older.

This clonotype was detected only a few times. There is no known antigen for this receptor. Base qualities are not recorded, but no much larger clone differs from it by a single base. Systemically healthy Caucasian individuals from Russia, 35 to 40 in total and aged about 6 to 90 years, were included as donors. Each donor gave 8 to 10 milliliters of peripheral blood, collected into EDTA-treated Vacutainer tubes. Ficoll-Paque density-gradient centrifugation was used to isolate PBMCs, with at least 6.5 million per sample. Trizol reagent was used to extract total RNA from the PBMCs, yielding at least 6 micrograms per sample. The percentages of naive CD45RAhigh/CD27high T cells were determined by flow cytometry on a PBMC aliquot from every donor. Here is what the overall study found, with its caveats: Observed TCR beta diversity per million T cells fell roughly linearly with age, and a significant reduction was already apparent by age about 43. There was a strong correlation between observed TCR beta diversity and the percentage of naive T cells measured by flow cytometry. Because donor CMV infection status was unknown, age-related changes in expanded clonotypes were potentially confounded. Total diversity estimates from one million sequenced T cells were considered lower bounds and underestimates. Bulk unsorted PBMC profiling prevented conclusive comparison of naive and antigen-experienced compartments. Compared with the aged group, the long-lived group had more naive CD4+ T cells, fewer expanded clones and increased TCR diversity, a pattern suggesting age selection.

The library was produced with 5' RACE. A second PCR of about 6 to 11 cycles was performed with a sample-barcoded 5' primer and a J-beta primer mix. A unique molecular identifier was introduced onto each TCR beta cDNA molecule by a template-switch 5' adaptor carrying 12 random nucleotides. Each sample yielded at least 3 million CDR3-containing paired-end reads. First-strand cDNA was synthesized from all RNA with the Mint cDNA synthesis kit, primed by a TRBC-specific oligonucleotide. Following uracil-DNA glycosylase treatment, a first 18-cycle PCR with universal primers M1SS and BC2_uni_R was performed on all cDNA. On the authors' methods: Each sample was normalized by randomly selecting 1 million high-quality reads, each carrying a distinct molecular identifier. Reads sharing molecular identifiers were discarded rather than binned into consensus sequences. CDR3 identification, clonotype clustering and error correction used MiTCR with a Q25 quality threshold and the strictest error-elimination algorithm. Lower-bound total TCR beta diversity was estimated with a nonparametric unseen species model using Euler transformation. TCRdb reanalyzed the raw reads on its own, using fastp at Q25 for trimming and MiXCR for clone calling, and kept in-frame beta chains. Identical CDR3 protein sequences are pooled into one entry, listed with their most common genes and DNA. The authors' filters were not applied to this entry. The sample profile shows over 1,500,000 distinct CDR3 sequences; about two fifths of them were found once. The ten biggest clones cover roughly 24% of the sample.

From the cysteine up to the phenylalanine, the CDR3 has a length of 15 residues. The kept DNA is CDR3 alone, 45 bases in frame from the first base. Per the germline V gene, SGHRS is the CDR1 and YFSETQ is the CDR2. V and J are truncated by 0 bases and 0 bases respectively, leaving an intervening sequence of 10 bases. Specimen: blood. Recombination linked TRBV5-1 to TRBJ2-7, with the D gene uncertain. The receptor's source is a human donor in good health. The CDR3: CASSLGAPFSYEQYF. Read as DNA, the sequence is TGCGCCAGCAGCTTGGGCGCACCCTTCTCCTACGAGCAGTACTTC.